Below are 7 T cell receptor beta chains sequenced from a single sample in a study of beta chain features in type 1 diabetes. Expressed TCRB transcripts were sequenced, since all the RNA that had been isolated was reverse transcribed. Here immunoSEQ multiplex PCR was the method, and the copy in TCRdb shows in-frame clones only, minus some. The table records 350,000 to 400,000 clones, about 15% of them present only once. Sequenced input: naive CD4+ T cells from blood. The receptors stem from a woman between 18 and 30 years old in good health.

The rearrangement joins TRBV30 to TRBJ2-5; 14 bases are a match to TRBD2. Germline values: CDR1 GTSNPN, CDR2 SVGIG (reference sequence). The CDR3 has 16 residues. J gave up 5 bases and V 5 bases, and 10 bases lay outside the gene matches. CDR3 nucleotide sequence: TGTGCCTGGGCCGCACCGGGACTAGCGGGAGCCGAGACCCAGTACTTC. It encodes CAWAAPGLAGAETQYF.

This clone was recorded once. The genes are TRBV4-3 and TRBJ2-4; 14 nucleotides line up with TRBD2. Trimming at V came to 2 bases and at J to 7 bases, leaving 7 bases not matched to a gene. The CDR3 is 17 residues long. The germline V gene encodes CDR1 LGHNA and CDR2 YSLEER. CDR3 protein: CASSQSGTSGRLNIQYF. DNA of the CDR3: TGCGCCAGCAGCCAATCCGGGACTAGCGGGAGATTGAACATTCAGTACTTC.

This clone has just a few counts. The chain carries TRBV7-2 and TRBJ2-5; D perhaps matches TRBD2 (6 bases). CDR3 size: 15 residues. Trimming shortened V by 1 base and J by 7 bases, and 16 bases separated the two germline ends. The germline V gene encodes CDR1 SGHTA and CDR2 FQGNSA. CDR3 protein: CASSLGSGALGTQYF. CDR3 bases: TGTGCCAGCAGCTTAGGATCGGGAGCCCTCGGGACCCAGTACTTC.

V usage is TRBV7-6 and J usage is TRBJ2-5, with D possibly matching TRBD2 (6 bases). Trimming removed 10 bases at V and 2 bases at J, with 14 bases between. The V gene's germline CDR1 is SGHVS and CDR2 FNYEAQ. This CDR3 contains 13 residues. CDR3 sequence: CATSGGWQETQYF. The CDR3 nucleotides are TGTGCCACCTCCGGGGGTTGGCAAGAGACCCAGTACTTC. The full variable domain, its missing parts supplied by reference TRBV7-6 and TRBJ2-5, is GAGVSQSPRYKVTKRGQDVALRCDPISGHVSLYWYRQALGQGPEFLTYFNYEAQQDKSGLPNDRFSAERPEGSISTLTIQRTEQRDSAMYRCATSGGWQETQYFGPGTRLLVL.

V gene TRBV4-3 combines with J gene TRBJ2-7, with 8 positions matching TRBD2. With 4 bases clipped from V and 5 bases from J, the junction kept 10 bases outside the gene matches. This CDR3 is built from 15 residues. The germline gives CDR1 LGHNA, CDR2 YSLEER. CDR3: CASSLRWLAGNEQYF. CDR3 coding DNA: TGCGCCAGCAGCCTGCGCTGGCTAGCGGGCAACGAGCAGTACTTC.

The chain carries TRBV27 and TRBJ2-2; 9 bases are shared with TRBD1. V shed 2 bases, J shed 4 bases, and the junction held 8 bases outside the gene matches. The CDR3 runs 17 residues. Germline CDR1 reads MNHEY; CDR2 reads SMNVEV (reference sequence). CDR3 DNA sequence: TGTGCCAGCAGTTTAAGGGGACAGGGTTTCTCCACCGGGGAGCTGTTTTTT. Its protein product is CASSLRGQGFSTGELFF.

The rearrangement uses TRBV7-2 and TRBJ1-4; 8 bases are a match to TRBD1. The CDR3 covers 18 residues. CDR1 and CDR2 (germline): SGHTA, FQGNSA. V lost 6 bases to trimming and J lost 3 bases; unmatched junction nucleotides: 15. The CDR3 loop is CASRVGTQTGAANEKLFF. The DNA for the CDR3 is TGTGCCAGCAGGGTAGGGACCCAGACAGGGGCGGCTAATGAAAAACTGTTTTTT. Full variable domain (remainder filled in from reference TRBV7-2 and TRBJ1-4): GAGVSQSPSNKVTEKGKDVELRCDPISGHTALYWYRQSLGQGLEFLIYFQGNSAPDKSGLPSDRFSAERTGGSVSTLTIQRTQQEDSAVYLCASRVGTQTGAANEKLFFGSGTQLSVL.